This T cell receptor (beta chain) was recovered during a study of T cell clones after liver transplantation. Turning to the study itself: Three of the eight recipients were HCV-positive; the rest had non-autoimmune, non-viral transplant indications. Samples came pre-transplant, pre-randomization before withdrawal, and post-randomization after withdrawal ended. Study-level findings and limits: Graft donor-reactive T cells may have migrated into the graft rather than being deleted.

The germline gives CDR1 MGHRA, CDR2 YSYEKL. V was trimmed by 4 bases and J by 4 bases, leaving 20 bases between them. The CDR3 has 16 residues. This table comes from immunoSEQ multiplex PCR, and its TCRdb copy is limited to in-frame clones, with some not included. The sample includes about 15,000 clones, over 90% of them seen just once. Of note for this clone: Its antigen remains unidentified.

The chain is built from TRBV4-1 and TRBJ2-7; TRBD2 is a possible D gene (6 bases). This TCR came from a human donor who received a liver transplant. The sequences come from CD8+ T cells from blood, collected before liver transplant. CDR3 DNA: TGCGCCAGCAGCCTCGGGAGCCTCAGTCCACAGTACGAGCAGTACTTC. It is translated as CASSLGSLSPQYEQYF.